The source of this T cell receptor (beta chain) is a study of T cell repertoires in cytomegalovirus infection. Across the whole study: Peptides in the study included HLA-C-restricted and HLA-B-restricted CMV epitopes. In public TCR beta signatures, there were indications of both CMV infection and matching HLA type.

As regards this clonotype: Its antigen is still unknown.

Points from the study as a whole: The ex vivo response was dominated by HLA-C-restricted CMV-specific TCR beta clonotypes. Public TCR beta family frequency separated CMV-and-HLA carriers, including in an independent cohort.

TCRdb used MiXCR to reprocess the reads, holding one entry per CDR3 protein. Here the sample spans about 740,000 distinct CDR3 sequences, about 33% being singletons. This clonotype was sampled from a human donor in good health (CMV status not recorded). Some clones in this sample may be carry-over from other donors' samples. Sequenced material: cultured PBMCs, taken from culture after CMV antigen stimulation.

CDR3 bases: TGTGCCAGCCTCTTGGGGGGTGGCACTGAAGCTTTCTTT. Its translation: CASLLGGGTEAFF. This sequence joins TRBV12-3 or TRBV12-4 and TRBJ1-1, with a weak D call TRBD1 (5 bases). V lost 8 bases and J lost 4, with 14 bases in between. The CDR3 has 13 residues.